The 2 T cell receptor beta chains presented below share a single source sample, sequenced in a study of blood T cell repertoires in COVID-19. The repertoire was sequenced with immunoSEQ multiplex PCR; TCRdb's copy has only in-frame clones and lacks some. In the table there are approximately 150,000 clones, roughly 82% of which are singletons. The sample taken for sequencing was peripheral blood. Receptor source: a man between 65 and 85 years old with acute or convalescent COVID-19.

The chain employs TRBV28 and TRBJ2-7; D not resolved. Germline CDR1 is MDHEN and CDR2 is SYDVKM. The V end lost 1 base, the J end lost 7 bases, and 5 bases lay between the germline ends. The CDR3 is made up of 11 amino acids. Here the CDR3 DNA reads TGTGCCAGCAGTTTATTGCGGGAGCAGTACTTC. Translating gives CASSLLREQYF. Supplemented by reference TRBV28 and TRBJ2-7, the full variable domain reads DVKVTQSSRYLVKRTGEKVFLECVQDMDHENMFWYRQDPGLGLRLIYFSYDVKMKEKGDIPEGYSVSREKKERFSLILESASTNQTSMYLCASSLLREQYFGPGTRLTVT.

This clone was seen just once. This chain's CDR3 is CASSQSRSGNTIYF. Written as DNA, the CDR3 is TGTGCCAGCAGCCAATCCAGGTCTGGAAACACCATATATTTT. The V call is TRBV3-1 (or the pseudogene TRBV3-2), the J call TRBJ1-3; D is unclear. The ends were cut back, 2 bases at V and 1 base at J, with 6 bases in the middle. Germline V gene sequence: CDR1 LGHDT, CDR2 YNNKEL (reference sequence). CDR3 size: 14 residues.